These 18 T cell receptor beta chains were all obtained from the same sample, sequenced in a study of a mutant IDH1 vaccine in newly diagnosed glioma. The antigens for these receptors are not known. Indicated time point: week 11, during vaccination. The investigators gave 300 ug of mutant IDH1 20-mer peptide in each vaccine dose, together with topical imiquimod. TCRdb keeps only in-frame clones here, not all; method: immunoSEQ multiplex PCR. Of 40,000 to 55,000 clones in the sample, roughly 90% are singletons; the top ten hold over 2%. The sample in question was PBMCs, obtained from a glioma patient whose treatment included an IDH1 peptide vaccine. All receptors come from a man aged 45-60 years with glioma.

The CDR3 sequence is CASSAGGIQYF. The CDR3, as DNA: TGTGCCAGCAGCGCAGGCGGCATTCAGTACTTC. The chain joins TRBV7-9 to TRBJ2-4; no clear D. V shed 5 bases and J shed 9 bases, with 8 bases lying between them. This CDR3 has 11 residues. CDR1 SEHNR and CDR2 FQNEAQ come from the germline V gene (reference sequence). Drawing the rest from reference TRBV7-9 and TRBJ2-4, the complete variable domain is DTGVSQNPRHKITKRGQNVTFRCDPISEHNRLYWYRQTLGQGPEFLTYFQNEAQLEKSRLLSDRFSAERPKGSFSTLEIQRTEQGDSAMYLCASSAGGIQYFGAGTRLSVL.

J is TRBJ2-3 and V is TRBV5-1, with 7 positions matching TRBD1. CDR3 length equals 15 residues. Trimming removed 1 base from V and 5 bases from J; junction bases left unmatched: 7. CDR1 is SGHRS and CDR2 is YFSETQ in the germline V gene. CDR3 amino acids: CASSLKGGLGDTQYF. The CDR3 coding sequence is TGCGCCAGCAGCTTGAAAGGGGGCTTGGGAGATACGCAGTATTTT.

A remark on this clone: The junction departs from germline at one end; a sequencing error may be responsible. This chain links TRBV29-1 with TRBJ2-5, with unresolved D. The closer fit of TRBJ2-7 to the DNA end suggests the J call may be wrong. Germline V gives CDR1 SQVTM, CDR2 ANQGSEA. The CDR3 is made up of 13 amino acids. The CDR3 nucleotides read TGCAGCGTCGAAGTGACCCAATCCTACGAGCAGTACTTC. It yields the protein CSVEVTQSYEQYF.

CDR3 residues: CASSFDSNYGYTF. The CDR3 DNA sequence: TGTGCCAGCAGCTTCGACAGTAACTATGGCTACACCTTC. This chain joins TRBV7-2 and TRBJ1-2; tentatively, D is TRBD1 (5 bases). V was cut by 3 bases and J by 1 base, with 6 bases left in between. The CDR3 has 13 residues. Germline assignment: CDR1 SGHTA and CDR2 FQGNSA. The full variable domain, with the rest looked up from reference TRBV7-2 and TRBJ1-2, is GAGVSQSPSNKVTEKGKDVELRCDPISGHTALYWYRQSLGQGLEFLIYFQGNSAPDKSGLPSDRFSAERTGGSVSTLTIQRTQQEDSAVYLCASSFDSNYGYTFGSGTRLTVV.

The count of this clone is one. V is TRBV15 and J is TRBJ1-5; possible D gene TRBD1, 6 bases. The CDR3 consists of 17 residues. The germline CDR1 and CDR2 sequences are LNHNV and YYDKDF (reference sequence). Trimming shortened V by 1 base and J by 2 bases, and 15 bases separated the two germline ends. The CDR3 DNA sequence: TGTGCCACCAGCAGAGTGGGGGCAGGGAGCGGCAATCAGCCCCAGCATTTT. Translated: CATSRVGAGSGNQPQHF.

In nucleotides, the CDR3 is TGTGCCAGCTCACTAACCGGGACAGGGGACTACGAGCAGTACTTC. Translated, it gives CASSLTGTGDYEQYF. This chain connects TRBV18 to TRBJ2-7, with 10 bases lining up with TRBD1. Germline lookup yields CDR1 KGHSH and CDR2 LQKENI. The CDR3 consists of 15 residues. V gave up 4 bases and J gave up 3 bases; unmatched junction bases: 6.

The rearrangement joins TRBV9 to TRBJ1-1; D remains ambiguous. The CDR3 has 16 amino acids. V lost 2 bases and J lost 4, with 18 bases in between. Germline-derived CDR1 and CDR2 are SGDLS and YYNGEE. The CDR3 is CASSVGGQSFGTEAFF. The CDR3 DNA sequence: TGTGCCAGCAGCGTGGGAGGTCAGTCTTTTGGCACTGAAGCTTTCTTT.

This clone appeared a few times. The CDR3 bases are TGTGCCAGCAGTGGGCAGGGCCTGAACACTGAAGCTTTCTTT. It translates to CASSGQGLNTEAFF. The chain recombines TRBV28 with TRBJ1-1; TRBD1 is a possible D gene (5 bases). V gave up 5 bases and J gave up 0 bases, with 10 bases separating them. Germline V gene lookup returns CDR1 MDHEN and CDR2 SYDVKM. This CDR3 has 14 residues.

The V gene is TRBV6-5, the J gene TRBJ2-2; the D gene could be TRBD1 or TRBD2 (5 bases each). V was cut by 0 bases and J by 5 bases, with 13 bases left in between. The CDR3 contains 16 residues. Per the germline V gene, CDR1 is MNHEY and CDR2 is SVGAGI. CDR3: CASSYSMGRLTGELFF. As DNA, the CDR3 is TGTGCCAGCAGTTACTCGATGGGACGGTTGACCGGGGAGCTGTTTTTT.

The J gene is TRBJ1-4, the V gene TRBV2, with D perhaps TRBD1 (5 bases). The germline CDR1 and CDR2 sequences are SNHLY and FYNNEI. V lost 2 bases and J 3 bases, leaving 16 bases between the germline ends. The CDR3 is 17 amino acids. The CDR3: CASSELATGWANEKLFF. CDR3 in DNA: TGTGCCAGCAGTGAACTTGCAACAGGTTGGGCTAATGAAAAACTGTTTTTT.

The V and J genes are TRBV10-3 and TRBJ2-4, with D tentatively TRBD1 (6 bases). V was shortened by 0 bases and J by 4 bases, with 10 bases between the two germline ends. The V gene's germline CDR1 is ENHRY and CDR2 SYGVKD. This CDR3 comprises 15 residues. The CDR3 here is CAISESDSQKNIQYF. The DNA of the CDR3 is TGTGCCATCAGTGAGTCGGACAGCCAGAAAAACATTCAGTACTTC.

This sequence joins TRBV28 and TRBJ1-2, with 9 nucleotides matching TRBD1. The CDR3 contains 14 residues. Germline CDR1 MDHEN, CDR2 SYDVKM. V dropped 6 bases and J dropped 6; count of bases not matched to a gene: 8. CDR3 region: CASRRRDRADGYTF. CDR3 sequence (DNA): TGTGCCAGCAGGCGTAGGGACAGGGCGGATGGCTACACCTTC.

This clone was seen only once. The rearrangement links TRBV4-1 to TRBJ2-3; the match to TRBD2 covers 8 bases. V was pared by 3 bases and J by 4 bases, with 9 bases of the junction left unmatched. The CDR3 runs to 16 residues. Looked up from germline, CDR1 is MGHRA and CDR2 is YSYEKL. The CDR3: CASSHPRAGGSDTQYF. CDR3 coding DNA: TGCGCCAGCAGCCATCCACGCGCGGGGGGTTCAGATACGCAGTATTTT.

This chain connects TRBV7-8 to TRBJ2-7; 7 bases are shared with TRBD2. This CDR3 region has 16 residues. Germline trimming cut 5 bases from V and 6 bases from J; bases unmatched to any gene: 16. Germline V lookup: CDR1 SGHVS, CDR2 FQNEAQ. This CDR3 is CASSRMEGGYYSEQYF. Written as DNA, the CDR3 is TGTGCCAGCAGCCGAATGGAGGGAGGGTATTACAGCGAGCAGTACTTC.

The chain is built from TRBV5-1 and TRBJ2-5; no clear D gene. The J call may not be correct, given that the DNA end is closer to TRBJ2-7. Per the germline V gene, CDR1 is SGHRS and CDR2 is YFSETQ. The CDR3 consists of 15 residues. This chain's CDR3 is CASSLSQAASYEQYF. CDR3 nucleotide sequence: TGCGCCAGCAGCTTGAGCCAGGCAGCCTCCTACGAGCAGTACTTC.

The rearrangement links TRBV21-1 to TRBJ2-7; whether TRBD2, the table's D call, matches the DNA was not checked. TRBV21-1 is labeled a pseudogene. This CDR3 spans 15 amino acids. CDR3 nucleotides: TGTGCCAGCAGCACCGACGACGGGTTCTCCTACGAGCAGTACTTC. It specifies CASSTDDGFSYEQYF.

The chain has TRBV4-1 and TRBJ2-5, with D perhaps given as TRBD1 or TRBD2 (7 bases each). The CDR3 length is 15 residues. V was cut by 1 base and J by 5 bases, with 14 bases left in between. CDR1 is MGHRA, CDR2 YSYEKL, per germline. DNA for the CDR3: TGCGCCAGCAGCCAAGCGGGGAGGGGGCACGAGACCCAGTACTTC. It is translated as CASSQAGRGHETQYF.

J is TRBJ1-5 and V is TRBV4-3; perhaps TRBD1 as D (5 bases). Germline V gene sequence: CDR1 LGHNA, CDR2 YSLEER. The CDR3 extends over 15 amino acids. Trimming shortened V by 3 bases and J by 5 bases, and 14 bases separated the two germline ends. The DNA for the CDR3 is TGCGCCAGCAGCCAGAGCATGCGGGGGGATCAGCCCCAGCATTTT. This encodes CASSQSMRGDQPQHF.